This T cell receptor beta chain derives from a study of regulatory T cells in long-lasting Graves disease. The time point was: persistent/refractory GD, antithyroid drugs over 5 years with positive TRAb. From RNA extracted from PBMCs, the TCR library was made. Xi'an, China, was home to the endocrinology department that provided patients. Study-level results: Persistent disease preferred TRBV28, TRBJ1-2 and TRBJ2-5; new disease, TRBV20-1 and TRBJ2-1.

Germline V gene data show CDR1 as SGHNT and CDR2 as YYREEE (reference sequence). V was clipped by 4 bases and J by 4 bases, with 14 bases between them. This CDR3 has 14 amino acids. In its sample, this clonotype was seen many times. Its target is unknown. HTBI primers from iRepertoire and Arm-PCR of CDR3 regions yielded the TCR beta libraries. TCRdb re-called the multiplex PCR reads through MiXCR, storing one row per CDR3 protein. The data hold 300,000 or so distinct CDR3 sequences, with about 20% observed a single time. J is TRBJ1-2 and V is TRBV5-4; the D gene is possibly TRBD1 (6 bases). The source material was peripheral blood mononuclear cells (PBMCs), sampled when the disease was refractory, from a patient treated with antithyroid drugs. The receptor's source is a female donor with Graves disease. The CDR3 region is CASSTSGHLYGYTF. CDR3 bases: TGTGCCAGCAGCACTTCGGGACACCTCTATGGCTACACCTTC.